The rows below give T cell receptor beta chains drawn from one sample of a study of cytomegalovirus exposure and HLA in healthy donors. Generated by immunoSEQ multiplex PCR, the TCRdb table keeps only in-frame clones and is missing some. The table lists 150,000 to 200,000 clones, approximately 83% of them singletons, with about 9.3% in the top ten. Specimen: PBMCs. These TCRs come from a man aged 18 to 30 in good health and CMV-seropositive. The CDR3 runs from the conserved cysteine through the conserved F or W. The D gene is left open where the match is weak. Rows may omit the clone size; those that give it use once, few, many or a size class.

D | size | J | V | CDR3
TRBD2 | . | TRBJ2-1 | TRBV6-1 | CASSDVAGNHNEQFF
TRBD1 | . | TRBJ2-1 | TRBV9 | CASTLGGGQGYNEQFF
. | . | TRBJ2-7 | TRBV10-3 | CAIRRRESSYEQYF
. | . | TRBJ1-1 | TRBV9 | CASSEGGNTEAFF
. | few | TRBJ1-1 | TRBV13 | CASSQRGRNTEAFF
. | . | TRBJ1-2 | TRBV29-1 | CSVREEGYTF
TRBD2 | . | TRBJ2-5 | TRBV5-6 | CASSLGLAGETQYF
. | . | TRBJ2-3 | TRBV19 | CASSIDRGDTQYF
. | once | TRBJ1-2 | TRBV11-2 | CASRREMGGYTF
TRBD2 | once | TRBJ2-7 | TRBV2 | CASRVRTSGDPTEQYF
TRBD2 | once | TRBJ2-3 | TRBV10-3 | CASAGLAEDTQYF
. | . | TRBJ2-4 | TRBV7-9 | CASSLETSYFKNIQYF
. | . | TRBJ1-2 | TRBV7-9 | CSSWGEGYTF
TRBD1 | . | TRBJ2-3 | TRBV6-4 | CASSDSGTAKSDTQYF
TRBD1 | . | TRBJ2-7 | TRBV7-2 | CASSSDRGGTYEQYF
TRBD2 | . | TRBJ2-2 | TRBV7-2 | CASSVLVAGGLGTGELFF
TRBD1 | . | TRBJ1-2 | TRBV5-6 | CASSNRGDGYTF
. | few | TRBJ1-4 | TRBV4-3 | CASSRLKSTNEKLFF
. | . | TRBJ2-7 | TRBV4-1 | CASSLTRGSYEQYF
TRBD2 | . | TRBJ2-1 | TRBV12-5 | CASGLVPILAGGMGEQFF
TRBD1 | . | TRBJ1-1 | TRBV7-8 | CASSVGTGTENTEAFF
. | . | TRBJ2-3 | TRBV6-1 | CASSEWGVDTQYF
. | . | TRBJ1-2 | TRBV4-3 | CASSQLPGHQVEDGYTF
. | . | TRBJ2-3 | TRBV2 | CASVAGPTDTQYF
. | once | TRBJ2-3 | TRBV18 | CASSHRAGGTDTQYF
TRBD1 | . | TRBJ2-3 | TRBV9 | CASSGGGTGIDTQYF
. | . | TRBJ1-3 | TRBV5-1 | CASSLDFGPGSSGNTIYF
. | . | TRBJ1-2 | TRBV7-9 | CASSLDRVDGYTF